Listed below are T cell receptor beta chains from one sample, sequenced in a study of cytomegalovirus exposure and HLA in healthy donors. The method was immunoSEQ multiplex PCR; TCRdb's version includes in-frame clones alone and lacks a portion of them. The table has under 250,000 clones, over 80% seen once. Material: PBMCs. Receptor source: a woman aged 18-30 years in good health and CMV-seronegative. Both conserved end residues are trimmed from each CDR3. The order of the fields is CDR3 protein, J gene, V gene.

CDR3aa: ASTIEQDTYGYT
j_gene: TRBJ1-2
v_gene: TRBV2

CDR3aa: ASSFLAGNTYEQY
j_gene: TRBJ2-7
v_gene: TRBV6-6

CDR3aa: ASSPLGDGYT
j_gene: TRBJ1-2
v_gene: TRBV18

CDR3aa: ASSDRGNEKLF
j_gene: TRBJ1-4
v_gene: TRBV5-1

CDR3aa: SVRGVTTGDSPYEQY
j_gene: TRBJ2-7
v_gene: TRBV29-1

CDR3aa: ASSDRGGYGYT
j_gene: TRBJ1-2
v_gene: TRBV10-2

CDR3aa: ATSRDGQNSPLH
j_gene: TRBJ1-6
v_gene: TRBV15

CDR3aa: ASSVTGPETQY
j_gene: TRBJ2-5
v_gene: TRBV25-1

CDR3aa: ASTGKGQGNQPQH
j_gene: TRBJ1-5
v_gene: TRBV6-4

CDR3aa: ASSPPTAEYEAF
j_gene: TRBJ1-1
v_gene: TRBV9

CDR3aa: ASSESWGTPGTGYT
j_gene: TRBJ1-2
v_gene: TRBV25-1